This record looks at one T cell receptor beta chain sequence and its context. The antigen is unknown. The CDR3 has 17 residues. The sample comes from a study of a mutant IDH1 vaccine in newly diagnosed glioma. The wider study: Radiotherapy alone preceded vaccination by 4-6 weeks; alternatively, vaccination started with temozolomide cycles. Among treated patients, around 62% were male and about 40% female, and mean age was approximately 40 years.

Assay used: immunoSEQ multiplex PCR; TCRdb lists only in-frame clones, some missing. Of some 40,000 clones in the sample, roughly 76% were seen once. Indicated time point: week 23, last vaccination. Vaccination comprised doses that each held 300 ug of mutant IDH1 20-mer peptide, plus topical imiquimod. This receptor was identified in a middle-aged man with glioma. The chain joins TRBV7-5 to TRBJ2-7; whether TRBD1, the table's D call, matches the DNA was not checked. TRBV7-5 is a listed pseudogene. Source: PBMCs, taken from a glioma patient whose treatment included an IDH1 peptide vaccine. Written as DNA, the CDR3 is TGTGCCAGAAGCTTCTATCCTTCCGGGACAGGGGGATGGGAGCAGTACTTC. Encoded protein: CARSFYPSGTGGWEQYF.